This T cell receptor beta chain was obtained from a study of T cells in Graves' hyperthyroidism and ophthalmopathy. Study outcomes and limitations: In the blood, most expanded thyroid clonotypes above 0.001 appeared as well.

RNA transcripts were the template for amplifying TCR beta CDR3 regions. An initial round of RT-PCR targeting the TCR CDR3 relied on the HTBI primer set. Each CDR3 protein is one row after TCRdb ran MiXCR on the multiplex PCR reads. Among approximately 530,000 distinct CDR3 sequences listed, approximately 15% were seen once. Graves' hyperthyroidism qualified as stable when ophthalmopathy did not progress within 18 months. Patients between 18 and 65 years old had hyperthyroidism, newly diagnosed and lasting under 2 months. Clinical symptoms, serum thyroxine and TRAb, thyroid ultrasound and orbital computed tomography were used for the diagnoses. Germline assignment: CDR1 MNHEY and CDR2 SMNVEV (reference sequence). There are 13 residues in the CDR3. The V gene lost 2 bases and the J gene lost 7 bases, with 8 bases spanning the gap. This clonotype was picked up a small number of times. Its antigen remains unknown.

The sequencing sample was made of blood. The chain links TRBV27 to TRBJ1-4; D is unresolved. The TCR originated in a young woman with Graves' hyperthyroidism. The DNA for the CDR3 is TGTGCCAGCAGTTTAATCTACGGTGAAAAACTGTTTTTT. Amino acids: CASSLIYGEKLFF.